This is a list of T cell receptor beta chains from one sample in a study of blood T cell repertoires in COVID-19. Here immunoSEQ multiplex PCR was the method, and the copy in TCRdb shows in-frame clones only, minus some. The sample lists approximately 250,000 clones, 84% occurring once. Sequencing was carried out using peripheral blood. The receptors were gathered from a man in his forties who had recovered from COVID-19. Both conserved end residues are part of each CDR3. The D gene is left open where the match is weak. Only part of the rows carry a size: once, few, many, or a class if the clone is expanded.

DNA,CDR3,V,J,D,size
TGTGCCAGCAGCGCCCGTCCCAGGGGCTACTCTGGAAACACCATATATTTT,CASSARPRGYSGNTIYF,TRBV9,TRBJ1-3,.,.
TGTGCCAGCAGCGTAGTGGGGACAGGGTTTGGGGAGACCCAGTACTTC,CASSVVGTGFGETQYF,TRBV9,TRBJ2-5,TRBD1,.
TGTGCCATCGGGACTAGCGGGAGCAATGAGCAGTTCTTC,CAIGTSGSNEQFF,TRBV10-3,TRBJ2-1,TRBD2,.
TGTGCCAGCAGCTTAGGGACTGTGTACCAAGAGACCCAGTACTTC,CASSLGTVYQETQYF,TRBV7-8,TRBJ2-5,.,.
TGTGCCAGCAGTCCCAGGGTAACAGATACGCAGTATTTT,CASSPRVTDTQYF,TRBV27,TRBJ2-3,.,once
TGCGCCAGCAGCCAATGGTTACAGTCTAGCGGGAGGGCGGTACAAGAGACCCAGTACTTC,CASSQWLQSSGRAVQETQYF,TRBV4-3,TRBJ2-5,TRBD2,.
TGTGCCAGCAGCTTGTTTAGCACCTCCGAGGATGAGCAGTTCTTC,CASSLFSTSEDEQFF,TRBV5-5,TRBJ2-1,.,.
TGTGCCAGCAGCCAGTTTACAGGGGATCAGCCCCAGCATTTT,CASSQFTGDQPQHF,TRBV3-1/TRBV3-2,TRBJ1-5,TRBD1,.
TGTGCCAGCAGCTCCCCGACTAGCGGGGGGGCCGGGGTCCTGACTTTC,CASSSPTSGGAGVLTF,TRBV9,TRBJ2-6,TRBD2,.
TGCGCCAGCAGAAGAACTAGCAGTTCCTACAATGAGCAGTTCTTC,CASRRTSSSYNEQFF,TRBV10-2,TRBJ2-1,.,.
TGTGCCAGCAGCTTACGTCGGTACAGGGGAGAGGATGAGCAGTTCTTC,CASSLRRYRGEDEQFF,TRBV5-5,TRBJ2-1,TRBD1,.
TGTGCCTGGAGTACCTACGGGGGGAGTTTCGAAGGCTACACCTTC,CAWSTYGGSFEGYTF,TRBV30,TRBJ1-2,.,.
TGCGCCAGCAGCCAAGATCGCGGGGCCGAGCAGTACTTC,CASSQDRGAEQYF,TRBV4-1,TRBJ2-7,.,.
TGTGCCAGCTCAGAGGACAGCGCCTCTGAAGCTTTCTTT,CASSEDSASEAFF,TRBV18,TRBJ1-1,.,.
TGCGCCAGCAGTGAGTCGGGGGGACTCACAGATACGCAGTATTTT,CASSESGGLTDTQYF,TRBV10-1,TRBJ2-3,.,once
TGTGCCAGCAGCCGGTCGGGTGTCAGATATGGCTACACCTTC,CASSRSGVRYGYTF,TRBV7-9,TRBJ1-2,.,.
TGTGCCAGCTCACGGAGACAGGGAAGTAGCGTGGATGAGCAGTTCTTC,CASSRRQGSSVDEQFF,TRBV18,TRBJ2-1,TRBD1,.
TGCGCCAGCAGCGTGGACGGGAACACTGAAGCTTTCTTT,CASSVDGNTEAFF,TRBV5-1,TRBJ1-1,.,few
TGTGCCAGCAGCTTAGGACCGGGCGGGGGAAACACCATATATTTT,CASSLGPGGGNTIYF,TRBV7-6,TRBJ1-3,.,many
TGCGCCAGCAGCTTGTGGGACAGGGGGGAGGATGAGCAGTTCTTC,CASSLWDRGEDEQFF,TRBV5-1,TRBJ2-1,TRBD1,.
TGTGCCAGCTCACCTTCTAGCGGGAGGGCTGAGACCCAGTACTTC,CASSPSSGRAETQYF,TRBV18,TRBJ2-5,TRBD2,.
TGCGCCAGCAGCTTGGAGTTACACTATAATTCACCCCTCCACTTT,CASSLELHYNSPLHF,TRBV5-1,TRBJ1-6,.,.
TGTGCCAGCTTGAGCCTAGTGTCCCTTGGGGCTTTCTTT,CASLSLVSLGAFF,TRBV6-5,TRBJ1-1,.,few
TGTGCCAGCTCACCACGTTACCTAGCGGGTAACAATGAGCAGTTCTTC,CASSPRYLAGNNEQFF,TRBV18,TRBJ2-1,TRBD2,.
TGTGCCAGCAGTGAACCCCAGGGGGCGAAAGGCTACACCTTC,CASSEPQGAKGYTF,TRBV2,TRBJ1-2,TRBD1,many
TGTGCCAGCAGCCAAGGTAGTAGTAACACTGAAGCTTTCTTT,CASSQGSSNTEAFF,TRBV3-1/TRBV3-2,TRBJ1-1,.,.
TGCAGCGCGGAAGCGGGATTTTCCTACAATGAGCAGTTCTTC,CSAEAGFSYNEQFF,TRBV29-1,TRBJ2-1,TRBD2,.
TGTGCCAGCAGTATAGAGCGGGGGGGCGGCAATGAGCAGTTCTTC,CASSIERGGGNEQFF,TRBV2,TRBJ2-1,TRBD2,once
TGTGCCAGCAGTTTAGCTGGGGGCCTATCCTACGAGCAGTACTTC,CASSLAGGLSYEQYF,TRBV27,TRBJ2-7,.,.
TGTGCCTGGAAGGGGGGGACGGGAAATGAAAAACTGTTTTTT,CAWKGGTGNEKLFF,TRBV30,TRBJ1-4,.,.
TGTGCCATCAGTGATGACGGGCGGGGGGAAAAACTGTTTTTT,CAISDDGRGEKLFF,TRBV10-3,TRBJ1-4,.,.
TGTGCCAGCAGTTACTATACGGACTATAACAATGAGCAGTTCTTC,CASSYYTDYNNEQFF,TRBV6-6,TRBJ2-1,.,.
TGTGCCAGCAGCCGAACCGGAGGGCTGAACACTGAAGCTTTCTTT,CASSRTGGLNTEAFF,TRBV3-1/TRBV3-2,TRBJ1-1,.,.
TGTGCCAGTAGTATAGATCCCTTTTCCAGGCGATACGAGCAGTACTTC,CASSIDPFSRRYEQYF,TRBV19,TRBJ2-7,.,.
TGTGCCAGCAACTCCGGGACAGGGCGCATTGAGCAGTTCTTC,CASNSGTGRIEQFF,TRBV19,TRBJ2-1,TRBD1,.
TGTGCCATCAGTGAGTCATCGGGAAACACCATATATTTT,CAISESSGNTIYF,TRBV10-3,TRBJ1-3,.,.
TGCGCCAGCAGTTACAGGGACTATGGCTACACCTTC,CASSYRDYGYTF,TRBV5-1,TRBJ1-2,.,.
TGTGCCAGCAGCTCGCCAGGGGGGAATGAAAAACTGTTTTTT,CASSSPGGNEKLFF,TRBV7-9,TRBJ1-4,TRBD1,.
TGTGCCAGCAGTGAGCATGCCGGGACAGGGGGAGCTTTCTTT,CASSEHAGTGGAFF,TRBV6-1,TRBJ1-1,TRBD1,.
TGTGCCAGCTCACTTACCATGGGGGGACAGACCTACAATGAGCAGTTCTTC,CASSLTMGGQTYNEQFF,TRBV18,TRBJ2-1,.,once
TGTGCCAGCACCCCTGCGATGCCGGCGGGGTCCGGCTACACCTTC,CASTPAMPAGSGYTF,TRBV2,TRBJ1-2,.,.
TGTGCCAGTAAGAGGGACGGGAGCTCCTACAATGAGCAGTTCTTC,CASKRDGSSYNEQFF,TRBV19,TRBJ2-1,.,.
TGCGCCAGCAGCCAAGTTGTAGCGGCCTACAATGAGCAGTTCTTC,CASSQVVAAYNEQFF,TRBV4-1,TRBJ2-1,.,.
TGTGCCAGCAGCGTAACCGCTAGCGGGGCCCAAGAGACCCAGTACTTC,CASSVTASGAQETQYF,TRBV9,TRBJ2-5,TRBD2,.
TGTGCCACCAGCAGAGGAGGGGGCGATGGCTACACCTTC,CATSRGGGDGYTF,TRBV15,TRBJ1-2,TRBD1,.
TGTGCCAGCAGCAGTCCCGGGACAGGTGTTTATGAGCAGTTCTTC,CASSSPGTGVYEQFF,TRBV11-3,TRBJ2-1,TRBD1,.
TGTGCCAGCTCTTCGACTAGCGGCTACAATGAGCAGTTCTTC,CASSSTSGYNEQFF,TRBV18,TRBJ2-1,TRBD2,.